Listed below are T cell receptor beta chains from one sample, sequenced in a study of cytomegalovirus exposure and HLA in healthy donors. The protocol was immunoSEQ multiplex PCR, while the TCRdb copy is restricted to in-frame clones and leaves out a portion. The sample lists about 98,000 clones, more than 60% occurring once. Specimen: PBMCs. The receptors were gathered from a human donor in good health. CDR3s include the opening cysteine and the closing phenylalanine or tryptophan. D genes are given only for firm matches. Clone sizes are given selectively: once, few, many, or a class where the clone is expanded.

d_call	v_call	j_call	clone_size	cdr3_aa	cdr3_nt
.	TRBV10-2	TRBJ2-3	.	CASRARGPDTQYF	TGCGCCAGCAGGGCACGAGGTCCAGATACGCAGTATTTT
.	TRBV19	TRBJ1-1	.	CASSNRFDKGPTEAFF	TGTGCCAGTAGTAACCGATTTGACAAGGGGCCCACTGAAGCTTTCTTT
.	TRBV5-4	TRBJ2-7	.	CASSLQGPNEQYF	TGTGCCAGCAGCTTGCAGGGGCCCAACGAGCAGTACTTC
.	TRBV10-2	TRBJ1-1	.	CASTPLGVAEAFF	TGCGCCAGCACCCCTTTGGGAGTGGCTGAAGCTTTCTTT
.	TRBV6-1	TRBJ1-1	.	CASSEVQVLAEAFF	TGTGCCAGCAGTGAAGTCCAGGTTTTGGCTGAAGCTTTCTTT
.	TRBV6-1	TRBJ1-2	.	CASRDSRQSYGYTF	TGTGCCAGCAGAGACTCGAGACAGAGCTATGGCTACACCTTC
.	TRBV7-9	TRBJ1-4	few	CASSFGQTTNEKLFF	TGTGCCAGCAGCTTCGGACAGACAACTAATGAAAAACTGTTTTTT
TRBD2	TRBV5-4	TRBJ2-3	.	CASSLPSGGGTDTQYF	TGTGCCAGCAGCTTGCCTAGCGGGGGGGGGACTGATACGCAGTATTTT
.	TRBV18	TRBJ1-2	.	CASSPLRQSNYGYTF	TGTGCCAGCTCACCACTTCGACAGTCAAACTATGGCTACACCTTC
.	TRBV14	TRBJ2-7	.	CASSPRDKRYEQYF	TGTGCCAGCAGCCCCCGGGACAAAAGATACGAGCAGTACTTC
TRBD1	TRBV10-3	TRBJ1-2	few	CAISEEGGAGGYTF	TGTGCCATCAGTGAAGAAGGGGGCGCGGGTGGCTACACCTTC
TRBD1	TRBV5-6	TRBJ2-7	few	CASSPGQFYEQYF	TGTGCCAGCAGCCCGGGACAGTTCTACGAGCAGTACTTC
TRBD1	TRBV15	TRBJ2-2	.	CATSRDGMSGTGGRAGELFF	TGTGCCACCAGCAGAGATGGAATGTCCGGGACAGGGGGTAGGGCCGGGGAGCTGTTTTTT
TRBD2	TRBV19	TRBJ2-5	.	CASSTRLAGTQETQYF	TGTGCCAGTAGTACCAGACTAGCGGGGACACAAGAGACCCAGTACTTC
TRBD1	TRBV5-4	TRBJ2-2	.	CASSSWDSMNTGELFF	TGTGCCAGCAGCTCGTGGGACAGTATGAACACCGGGGAGCTGTTTTTT
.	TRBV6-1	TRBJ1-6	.	CASSRRQDNNSPLHF	TGTGCCAGCAGTCGCAGACAGGACAATAATTCACCCCTCCACTTT
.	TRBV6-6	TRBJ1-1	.	CASTGKVPNTEAFF	TGTGCCAGCACGGGAAAGGTTCCCAATACTGAAGCTTTCTTT
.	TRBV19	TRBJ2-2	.	CASKFSGTELTGELFF	TGTGCCAGCAAATTCTCGGGAACGGAGCTCACCGGGGAGCTGTTTTTT
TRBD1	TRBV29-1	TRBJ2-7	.	CSVERPGQGIAEQYF	TGCAGCGTTGAGCGACCGGGACAGGGAATTGCCGAGCAGTACTTC
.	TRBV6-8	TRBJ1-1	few	CASSYCRVWAFF	TGTGCCAGCAGTTATTGTCGGGTGTGGGCTTTCTTT
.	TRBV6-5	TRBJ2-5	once	CASRRGQETQYF	TGTGCCAGCAGAAGAGGACAAGAGACCCAGTACTTC
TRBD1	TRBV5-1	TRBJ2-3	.	CASSLGGQGKNTQYF	TGCGCCAGCAGCTTAGGGGGACAGGGAAAAAATACGCAGTATTTT
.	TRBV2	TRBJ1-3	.	CASSQYRDQNTIYF	TGTGCCAGCAGTCAGTACAGGGACCAAAACACCATATATTTT
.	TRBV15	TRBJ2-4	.	CATSRSPGIAKNIQYF	TGTGCCACCAGCAGGTCGCCGGGAATAGCCAAAAACATTCAGTACTTC
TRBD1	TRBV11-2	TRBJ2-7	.	CASSLTGATYEQYF	TGTGCCAGCAGCTTGACAGGGGCGACCTACGAGCAGTACTTC
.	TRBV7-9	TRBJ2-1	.	CASSLGTGIGDNEQFF	TGTGCCAGCAGCTTAGGGACTGGGATTGGTGACAATGAGCAGTTCTTC
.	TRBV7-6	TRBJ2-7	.	CASSLYPGRYEQYF	TGTGCCAGCAGCTTATATCCAGGGAGGTACGAGCAGTACTTC
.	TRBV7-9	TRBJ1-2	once	CASSAPLRGYTF	TGTGCCAGCAGCGCTCCACTGAGGGGCTACACCTTC
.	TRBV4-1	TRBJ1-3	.	CASSQEYRQDLYTIYF	TGCGCCAGCAGCCAAGAGTATCGCCAGGACTTATACACCATATATTTT
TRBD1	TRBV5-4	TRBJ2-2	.	CASSLGQGYTGELFF	TGTGCCAGCAGCCTCGGACAGGGATACACCGGGGAGCTGTTTTTT
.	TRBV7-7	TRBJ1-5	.	CASSPGFNQPQHF	TGTGCCAGCAGCCCGGGGTTCAATCAGCCCCAGCATTTT
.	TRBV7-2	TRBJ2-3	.	CASSLGSLGGIEDTQYF	TGTGCCAGCAGCTTGGGGTCTCTGGGCGGGATTGAAGATACGCAGTATTTT
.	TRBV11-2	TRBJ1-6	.	CASSLGGSLNSPLHF	TGTGCCAGCAGCTTAGGAGGCAGTCTTAATTCACCCCTCCACTTT
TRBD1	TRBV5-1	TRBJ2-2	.	CASGIPGQENTGELFF	TGCGCCAGCGGGATCCCGGGACAGGAGAACACCGGGGAGCTGTTTTTT
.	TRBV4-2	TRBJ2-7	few	CASSQDYNSYEQYF	TGTGCCAGCAGCCAAGATTACAACTCCTACGAGCAGTACTTC
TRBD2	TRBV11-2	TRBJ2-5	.	CASSSGTSGYQETQYF	TGTGCCAGCAGCTCGGGGACTAGCGGGTACCAAGAGACCCAGTACTTC
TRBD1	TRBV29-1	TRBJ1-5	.	CSVGQNNQPQHF	TGCAGCGTGGGACAGAACAATCAGCCCCAGCATTTT
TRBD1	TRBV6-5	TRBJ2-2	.	CASSSLRGGAGELFF	TGTGCCAGCAGTTCCCTAAGAGGGGGCGCCGGGGAGCTGTTTTTT
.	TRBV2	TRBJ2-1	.	CASTRAGLDYNEQFF	TGTGCCAGCACAAGAGCAGGGTTGGATTACAATGAGCAGTTCTTC
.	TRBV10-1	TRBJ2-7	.	CASSDEFTYEQYF	TGCGCCAGCAGTGACGAGTTTACCTACGAGCAGTACTTC
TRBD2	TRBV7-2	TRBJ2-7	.	CASSLVAGGTYEQYF	TGTGCCAGCAGCTTAGTTGCGGGAGGTACCTACGAGCAGTACTTC
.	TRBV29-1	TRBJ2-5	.	CSEREEETQYF	TGCAGCGAGAGGGAAGAAGAGACCCAGTACTTC
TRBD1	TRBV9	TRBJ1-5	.	CASSTGQGENQPQHF	TGTGCCAGCAGCACAGGACAGGGGGAGAATCAGCCCCAGCATTTT
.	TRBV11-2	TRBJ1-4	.	CASSLGARSTNEKLFF	TGTGCCAGCAGCTTGGGGGCGCGGAGTACTAATGAAAAACTGTTTTTT
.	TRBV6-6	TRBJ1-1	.	CASSYSYEGNTEAFF	TGTGCCAGCAGTTACTCGTACGAGGGGAACACTGAAGCTTTCTTT
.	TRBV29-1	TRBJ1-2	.	CSYRGTGEHYGYTF	TGCAGCTACAGAGGCACCGGGGAACACTATGGCTACACCTTC
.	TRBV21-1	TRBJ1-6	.	CASSKAWGGRNSPLHF	TGTGCCAGCAGCAAAGCCTGGGGGGGGCGGAATTCACCCCTCCACTTT